Listed below are T cell receptor beta chains from one sample, sequenced in a study of CD8 T cells in Susac syndrome. TCRdb re-derived calls from the immunoSEQ multiplex PCR reads in MiXCR, one entry per CDR3 protein. The data contain 100,000 to 150,000 distinct CDR3 sequences, 90% to 95% of them singletons. What was sequenced was CD8+ T cells from PBMCs. The receptors shown here come from a human donor with Susac syndrome. Both conserved end residues are part of each CDR3. The D gene is left open where the match is weak. Size values are once, few and many counts, or a class for expanded clones, and some rows have none.

CDR3aa: CASSLTGNYGYTF
CDR3nt: TGTGCCAGCAGTTTGACAGGGAACTATGGCTACACCTTC
j_gene: TRBJ1-2
v_gene: TRBV12-3/TRBV12-4
d_gene: TRBD1
abundance: few

CDR3aa: CSVLQGETYEQYF
CDR3nt: TGCAGTGTCCTACAGGGGGAAACCTACGAGCAGTACTTC
j_gene: TRBJ2-7
v_gene: TRBV20-1
d_gene: TRBD1
abundance: -

CDR3aa: CASSLGANTGELFF
CDR3nt: TGTGCCAGCAGTTTGGGGGCGAACACCGGGGAGCTGTTTTTT
j_gene: TRBJ2-2
v_gene: TRBV27
d_gene: -
abundance: few

CDR3aa: CASSSDGIIQHF
CDR3nt: TGTGCCAGCAGCTCCGACGGCATCATCCAGCATTTT
j_gene: TRBJ1-5
v_gene: TRBV5-6
d_gene: -
abundance: -

CDR3aa: CASSVLAGGLGEQYF
CDR3nt: TGTGCCAGCAGCGTTTTAGCGGGGGGTTTGGGCGAGCAGTACTTC
j_gene: TRBJ2-7
v_gene: TRBV9
d_gene: TRBD2
abundance: -

CDR3aa: CAWSTGGYNEQFF
CDR3nt: TGTGCCTGGAGCACCGGGGGCTACAATGAGCAGTTCTTC
j_gene: TRBJ2-1
v_gene: TRBV30
d_gene: -
abundance: -

CDR3aa: CASIGEAETQYF
CDR3nt: TGTGCCAGTATAGGGGAGGCGGAGACCCAGTACTTC
j_gene: TRBJ2-5
v_gene: TRBV19
d_gene: -
abundance: once

CDR3aa: CATSDLFGTLMNTEAFF
CDR3nt: TGTGCCACCAGTGATTTGTTTGGGACACTCATGAACACTGAAGCTTTCTTT
j_gene: TRBJ1-1
v_gene: TRBV24-1
d_gene: -
abundance: -

CDR3aa: CSAREGLSGFYGYTF
CDR3nt: TGCAGTGCTAGAGAGGGGCTCAGCGGGTTCTATGGCTACACCTTC
j_gene: TRBJ1-2
v_gene: TRBV20-1
d_gene: -
abundance: -

CDR3aa: CASSQDRTGGFNTEAFF
CDR3nt: TGTGCCAGCAGCCAAGACCGGACAGGGGGTTTTAACACTGAAGCTTTCTTT
j_gene: TRBJ1-1
v_gene: TRBV7-6
d_gene: TRBD1
abundance: once

CDR3aa: CASSPTRGLGNNEQFF
CDR3nt: TGTGCCAGCAGCCCGACAAGGGGCCTCGGAAACAATGAGCAGTTCTTC
j_gene: TRBJ2-1
v_gene: TRBV7-2
d_gene: -
abundance: -

CDR3aa: CASSFGGAETQYF
CDR3nt: TGTGCCAGCAGTTTTGGGGGGGCAGAGACCCAGTACTTC
j_gene: TRBJ2-5
v_gene: TRBV12-3/TRBV12-4
d_gene: -
abundance: -

CDR3aa: CSVEQGRGTEAFF
CDR3nt: TGCAGCGTAGAACAGGGGCGAGGAACTGAAGCTTTCTTT
j_gene: TRBJ1-1
v_gene: TRBV29-1
d_gene: TRBD1
abundance: -

CDR3aa: CSARTTSGGAYTQYF
CDR3nt: TGCAGTGCTAGGACTACTAGCGGGGGGGCATATACGCAGTATTTT
j_gene: TRBJ2-3
v_gene: TRBV20-1
d_gene: TRBD2
abundance: -

CDR3aa: CASSRTSLQSAQYF
CDR3nt: TGTGCCAGCAGCAGGACTAGCCTCCAGTCGGCCCAGTACTTC
j_gene: TRBJ2-5
v_gene: TRBV6-5
d_gene: TRBD2
abundance: -

CDR3aa: CASSVTQFLASQETQYF
CDR3nt: TGTGCCAGCAGCGTCACACAATTCCTAGCGTCCCAAGAGACCCAGTACTTC
j_gene: TRBJ2-5
v_gene: TRBV13
d_gene: -
abundance: once

CDR3aa: CASSPQGTATYEQYF
CDR3nt: TGTGCCAGTAGTCCCCAGGGGACAGCTACCTACGAGCAGTACTTC
j_gene: TRBJ2-7
v_gene: TRBV19
d_gene: TRBD1
abundance: -

CDR3aa: CASSETASPPLSGANVLTF
CDR3nt: TGTGCCAGCAGTGAGACAGCTTCCCCGCCACTTTCTGGGGCCAACGTCCTGACTTTC
j_gene: TRBJ2-6
v_gene: TRBV6-4
d_gene: -
abundance: -

CDR3aa: CASSQGSGGAFEQYF
CDR3nt: TGTGCCAGCAGCCAAGGGAGCGGGGGGGCCTTCGAGCAGTACTTC
j_gene: TRBJ2-7
v_gene: TRBV3-1
d_gene: TRBD2
abundance: once

CDR3aa: CASSRTDYEQYF
CDR3nt: TGTGCCAGCAGCAGGACGGACTACGAGCAGTACTTC
j_gene: TRBJ2-7
v_gene: TRBV21-1
d_gene: -
abundance: -

CDR3aa: CASSQVSGKNSYNEQFF
CDR3nt: TGTGCCAGCAGCCAAGTTAGCGGGAAGAACTCCTACAATGAGCAGTTCTTC
j_gene: TRBJ2-1
v_gene: TRBV7-2
d_gene: TRBD2
abundance: -

CDR3aa: CASSDGAGTQYF
CDR3nt: TGTGCCAGCAGTGACGGAGCGGGGACGCAGTATTTT
j_gene: TRBJ2-3
v_gene: TRBV9
d_gene: TRBD2
abundance: -

CDR3aa: CASSNAFGSGKHEQFF
CDR3nt: TGTGCCAGCAGCAATGCCTTTGGTAGCGGGAAACATGAGCAGTTCTTC
j_gene: TRBJ2-1
v_gene: TRBV7-2
d_gene: TRBD2
abundance: -

CDR3aa: CASRTGGPYGYTF
CDR3nt: TGTGCCAGCAGGACAGGGGGTCCCTATGGCTACACCTTC
j_gene: TRBJ1-2
v_gene: TRBV12-3/TRBV12-4
d_gene: TRBD1
abundance: once

CDR3aa: CASSPLMGIRETQYF
CDR3nt: TGTGCCAGCAGCCCCCTGATGGGGATACGGGAGACCCAGTACTTC
j_gene: TRBJ2-5
v_gene: TRBV13
d_gene: -
abundance: -

CDR3aa: CSADDSYTGELFF
CDR3nt: TGCAGCGCCGACGACAGTTACACCGGGGAGCTGTTTTTT
j_gene: TRBJ2-2
v_gene: TRBV29-1
d_gene: -
abundance: -

CDR3aa: CASSLGQGTAFF
CDR3nt: TGCGCCAGCAGCCTAGGACAGGGAACGGCTTTCTTT
j_gene: TRBJ1-1
v_gene: TRBV4-1
d_gene: TRBD1
abundance: -

CDR3aa: CASSVDPSGSGYTF
CDR3nt: TGTGCCAGCAGCGTAGATCCCAGCGGGAGTGGCTACACCTTC
j_gene: TRBJ1-2
v_gene: TRBV9
d_gene: -
abundance: once

CDR3aa: CASGLSRSGGGELFF
CDR3nt: TGTGCTAGTGGTTTGTCCCGTAGCGGGGGCGGGGAGCTGTTTTTT
j_gene: TRBJ2-2
v_gene: TRBV12-5
d_gene: TRBD2
abundance: -

CDR3aa: CSVSKDPGGEAFF
CDR3nt: TGCAGCGTGAGCAAAGACCCGGGTGGTGAAGCTTTCTTT
j_gene: TRBJ1-1
v_gene: TRBV29-1
d_gene: -
abundance: -

CDR3aa: CASSQDYRGGYTF
CDR3nt: TGCGCCAGCAGCCAGGACTACAGGGGTGGCTACACCTTC
j_gene: TRBJ1-2
v_gene: TRBV4-1
d_gene: TRBD1
abundance: -

CDR3aa: CASSEIQGGADTQYF
CDR3nt: TGTGCCAGCAGTGAAATCCAAGGGGGTGCAGATACGCAGTATTTT
j_gene: TRBJ2-3
v_gene: TRBV6-1
d_gene: -
abundance: few

CDR3aa: CSAEWGSEQFF
CDR3nt: TGCAGCGCTGAGTGGGGTTCTGAGCAGTTCTTC
j_gene: TRBJ2-1
v_gene: TRBV29-1
d_gene: -
abundance: -

CDR3aa: CASSFWVRTPTTDTQYF
CDR3nt: TGTGCCAGCAGTTTTTGGGTTAGGACTCCCACGACAGATACGCAGTATTTT
j_gene: TRBJ2-3
v_gene: TRBV12-3/TRBV12-4
d_gene: -
abundance: -

CDR3aa: CASSQTTGGSYEQYF
CDR3nt: TGCGCCAGCAGCCAAACGACAGGGGGTTCCTACGAGCAGTACTTC
j_gene: TRBJ2-7
v_gene: TRBV4-1
d_gene: TRBD1
abundance: -

CDR3aa: CSVELAGTNTGELFF
CDR3nt: TGCAGCGTTGAACTAGCGGGGACGAACACCGGGGAGCTGTTTTTT
j_gene: TRBJ2-2
v_gene: TRBV29-1
d_gene: TRBD2
abundance: -

CDR3aa: CASTPFIGSTEAFF
CDR3nt: TGTGCCAGCACCCCCTTCATTGGAAGCACTGAAGCTTTCTTT
j_gene: TRBJ1-1
v_gene: TRBV5-6
d_gene: -
abundance: -

CDR3aa: CSVLPGGAGETQYF
CDR3nt: TGCAGCGTCCTCCCGGGGGGGGCCGGAGAGACCCAGTACTTC
j_gene: TRBJ2-5
v_gene: TRBV29-1
d_gene: TRBD2
abundance: -

CDR3aa: CASSLIGGYTF
CDR3nt: TGTGCCAGCAGCTTGATAGGTGGCTACACCTTC
j_gene: TRBJ1-2
v_gene: TRBV7-9
d_gene: -
abundance: -

CDR3aa: CASSPGTVQALHF
CDR3nt: TGCGCCAGCAGCCCCGGGACCGTTCAGGCCCTCCACTTT
j_gene: TRBJ1-6
v_gene: TRBV4-1
d_gene: -
abundance: -

CDR3aa: CASSSRLTGEVTEAFF
CDR3nt: TGTGCCAGCAGCTCCCGTCTGACAGGGGAGGTGACTGAAGCTTTCTTT
j_gene: TRBJ1-1
v_gene: TRBV7-2
d_gene: TRBD1
abundance: -

CDR3aa: CASSFGTGPYEQYF
CDR3nt: TGTGCTAGCAGCTTCGGGACGGGGCCCTACGAGCAGTACTTC
j_gene: TRBJ2-7
v_gene: TRBV7-7
d_gene: -
abundance: few

CDR3aa: CASSYEQGDYGYTF
CDR3nt: TGTGCCAGCAGTTATGAGCAGGGCGACTATGGCTACACCTTC
j_gene: TRBJ1-2
v_gene: TRBV6-6
d_gene: -
abundance: -

CDR3aa: CSVGGGGGGIKAFF
CDR3nt: TGCAGCGTTGGAGGTGGCGGTGGTGGAATTAAAGCTTTCTTT
j_gene: TRBJ1-1
v_gene: TRBV29-1
d_gene: -
abundance: -

CDR3aa: CASSSGGSQQFF
CDR3nt: TGTGCCAGCAGTTCAGGCGGGAGCCAGCAGTTCTTC
j_gene: TRBJ2-1
v_gene: TRBV12-3/TRBV12-4
d_gene: TRBD2
abundance: -

CDR3aa: CASSTDGTDLTEAFF
CDR3nt: TGTGCCAGTAGTACCGACGGGACGGACCTCACTGAAGCTTTCTTT
j_gene: TRBJ1-1
v_gene: TRBV19
d_gene: -
abundance: -

CDR3aa: CASSQGAAYEQYF
CDR3nt: TGTGCCAGCAGCCAAGGGGCCGCCTACGAGCAGTACTTC
j_gene: TRBJ2-7
v_gene: TRBV3-1
d_gene: -
abundance: -

CDR3aa: CASSLAAGTYEQYF
CDR3nt: TGTGCCAGCAGCTTGGCCGCAGGGACCTACGAGCAGTACTTC
j_gene: TRBJ2-7
v_gene: TRBV5-4
d_gene: -
abundance: -

CDR3aa: CASSFGQGYTDTQYF
CDR3nt: TGTGCCAGCAGCTTCGGACAGGGCTACACAGATACGCAGTATTTT
j_gene: TRBJ2-3
v_gene: TRBV7-9
d_gene: TRBD1
abundance: -

CDR3aa: CSAHLPHRENTEAFF
CDR3nt: TGCAGTGCTCATCTCCCACACAGGGAGAACACTGAAGCTTTCTTT
j_gene: TRBJ1-1
v_gene: TRBV20-1
d_gene: -
abundance: -

CDR3aa: CSAPQAREGLYNSPLHF
CDR3nt: TGCAGTGCCCCACAGGCGCGTGAGGGCCTCTATAATTCACCCCTCCACTTT
j_gene: TRBJ1-6
v_gene: TRBV20-1
d_gene: -
abundance: -

CDR3aa: CAWSIGQGNTEAFF
CDR3nt: TGTGCCTGGAGTATCGGACAGGGAAACACTGAAGCTTTCTTT
j_gene: TRBJ1-1
v_gene: TRBV30
d_gene: TRBD1
abundance: once

CDR3aa: CASSSTSGGAGETQYF
CDR3nt: TGTGCCAGCAGTTCGACTAGCGGGGGGGCCGGGGAGACCCAGTACTTC
j_gene: TRBJ2-5
v_gene: TRBV12-3/TRBV12-4
d_gene: TRBD2
abundance: once

CDR3aa: CSVDQGEWDTEAFF
CDR3nt: TGCAGCGTTGACCAGGGGGAATGGGACACTGAAGCTTTCTTT
j_gene: TRBJ1-1
v_gene: TRBV29-1
d_gene: TRBD1
abundance: -